This T cell receptor (beta chain) comes out of a study of cytomegalovirus exposure and HLA in healthy donors. Findings and limits, study-wide: In a later analysis, a missense DCLRE1C variant was linked to TCR beta V- and J-gene trimming. Serostatus for CMV was the only available immune exposure information. Cytomegalovirus-associated TCR beta chains were listed, numbering some 180. In a later analysis, parvovirus B19, influenza, CMV and Epstein-Barr virus appeared linked to several top co-occurrence clusters.

The CDR3 is 14 amino acids. Looked up from germline, CDR1 is MNHNY and CDR2 is SVGAGI (reference sequence). The V and J ends lost 2 bases and 11 bases respectively, with 13 bases between them. In the case of this clone: Its matching antigen is unknown.

The PCR ran on 60 Vbeta and 13 Jbeta primers. Produced via immunoSEQ multiplex PCR; TCRdb's table is partial and in-frame only. The repertoire holds about 150,000 clones, with roughly 80% as singletons. This TCR was sampled from a male donor in good health and CMV-seronegative. The chain is built from TRBV6-6 and TRBJ1-6; D may be TRBD1 (5 bases). Source material: PBMCs. The CDR3 sequence is CASSYPGGGTPLHF. CDR3 nucleotides: TGTGCCAGCAGTTACCCCGGTGGGGGGACACCCCTCCACTTT.